This T cell receptor beta chain was retrieved from a study of lymphopenia after photon versus proton radiotherapy. Assay: immunoSEQ multiplex PCR; the TCRdb copy retains only in-frame clones and omits some. This sample has roughly 16,000 clones, with 65% to 90% found just once. Germline CDR1 reads LNHDA; CDR2 reads SQIVND (reference sequence). There are 17 residues in the CDR3. Trimming stripped 4 bases from V and 0 bases from J, with 19 bases between. The starting material was peripheral blood, obtained from a patient treated with proton-based radiotherapy. This clonotype was obtained from a man in his 70s with pancreatic cancer. The chain is built from TRBV19 and TRBJ2-7; possibly TRBD1 for D (7 bases). For the CDR3, the DNA is TGTGCCAGTAGTAGGGAGGCAGGGGGGACAAGCTCCTACGAGCAGTACTTC. Protein sequence: CASSREAGGTSSYEQYF.